This is a list of T cell receptor beta chains from one sample in a study of blood T cell repertoires in COVID-19. This table comes from immunoSEQ multiplex PCR, and its TCRdb copy is limited to in-frame clones, with some not included. This table holds some 160,000 clones, approximately 87% found once. Sequencing used PBMCs or T cells enriched from blood (not recorded which). The receptors derive from a woman in her forties or fifties who had recovered from COVID-19. CDR3s include the opening cysteine and the closing phenylalanine or tryptophan. The D gene is left open where the match is weak. Size values are once, few and many counts, or a class for expanded clones, and some rows have none.

D gene: TRBD1
V gene: TRBV18
clone size: NA
J gene: TRBJ1-1
CDR3 DNA: TGTGCCAGCTCACCACCCAGGGACAGCATGAACACTGAAGCTTTCTTT
CDR3 protein: CASSPPRDSMNTEAFF

D gene: TRBD1
V gene: TRBV9
clone size: NA
J gene: TRBJ1-4
CDR3 DNA: TGTGCCAGCAGCGTTATGGGACAGATTAATGAAAAACTGTTTTTT
CDR3 protein: CASSVMGQINEKLFF

D gene: NA
V gene: TRBV4-3
clone size: NA
J gene: TRBJ1-5
CDR3 DNA: TGCGCCAGCAGCCAAACAGCTGATAGCAATCAGCCCCAGCATTTT
CDR3 protein: CASSQTADSNQPQHF

D gene: TRBD2
V gene: TRBV5-4
clone size: NA
J gene: TRBJ2-5
CDR3 DNA: TGTGCCAGCAGGAGGGCGGGGGGGCCCTGGGAGACCCAGTACTTC
CDR3 protein: CASRRAGGPWETQYF

D gene: NA
V gene: TRBV7-9
clone size: NA
J gene: TRBJ1-1
CDR3 DNA: TGTGCCAGCAGCTTATTCGTGGCCCTGAACACTGAAGCTTTCTTT
CDR3 protein: CASSLFVALNTEAFF

D gene: NA
V gene: TRBV9
clone size: NA
J gene: TRBJ1-1
CDR3 DNA: TGTGCCAGCAGCGTAGACCTCGGAGGGTGGGGTAGTAACACTGAAGCTTTCTTT
CDR3 protein: CASSVDLGGWGSNTEAFF

D gene: TRBD2
V gene: TRBV7-3
clone size: NA
J gene: TRBJ2-3
CDR3 DNA: TGTGCCAGCAGCCGTAGCGGGGGGGCCACAGATACGCAGTATTTT
CDR3 protein: CASSRSGGATDTQYF

D gene: NA
V gene: TRBV6-4
clone size: NA
J gene: TRBJ2-3
CDR3 DNA: TGTGCCAGCAGTGCAGAAAACTCCGAGGGAAACTGGGGCACAGATACGCAGTATTTT
CDR3 protein: CASSAENSEGNWGTDTQYF

D gene: NA
V gene: TRBV29-1
clone size: NA
J gene: TRBJ2-7
CDR3 DNA: TGCAGCGTTGAATCACCGTCGACAGGTTCTCCCTACGAGCAGTACTTC
CDR3 protein: CSVESPSTGSPYEQYF

D gene: NA
V gene: TRBV18
clone size: NA
J gene: TRBJ1-3
CDR3 DNA: TGTGCCAGCTCACCAAGTACAGGAGGGGGAAACACCATATATTTT
CDR3 protein: CASSPSTGGGNTIYF

D gene: TRBD1
V gene: TRBV11-2
clone size: once
J gene: TRBJ1-4
CDR3 DNA: TGTGCCAGCAGTTTCGGGAAAGGGGGCACTGGTAATGAAAAACTGTTTTTT
CDR3 protein: CASSFGKGGTGNEKLFF

D gene: TRBD2
V gene: TRBV14
clone size: NA
J gene: TRBJ2-1
CDR3 DNA: TGTGCCAGCAGCCCCAAAGCGGGGGGGCCGTACAATGAGCAGTTCTTC
CDR3 protein: CASSPKAGGPYNEQFF

D gene: TRBD2
V gene: TRBV24-1
clone size: NA
J gene: TRBJ2-3
CDR3 DNA: TGTGCCACCAGTGATCCAGGACTAGCGGGGGGGGGAGAAGATACGCAGTATTTT
CDR3 protein: CATSDPGLAGGGEDTQYF

D gene: TRBD2
V gene: TRBV6-4
clone size: NA
J gene: TRBJ2-6
CDR3 DNA: TGTGCCAGCAGTGCGCTAGCGGGAGGAACGGCATCTGGGGCCAACGTCCTGACTTTC
CDR3 protein: CASSALAGGTASGANVLTF

D gene: TRBD1
V gene: TRBV6-5
clone size: NA
J gene: TRBJ1-3
CDR3 DNA: TGTGCCAGCAGGTCCGGGACAGGGGGAAACACCATATATTTT
CDR3 protein: CASRSGTGGNTIYF

D gene: TRBD2
V gene: TRBV13
clone size: NA
J gene: TRBJ2-3
CDR3 DNA: TGTGCCAGCAGCTATACACTAGCGGGGGAGACAGATACGCAGTATTTT
CDR3 protein: CASSYTLAGETDTQYF

D gene: NA
V gene: TRBV11-1
clone size: NA
J gene: TRBJ2-7
CDR3 DNA: TGTGCCAGCAGCTTAGAAACATTTTCCTACGAGCAGTACTTC
CDR3 protein: CASSLETFSYEQYF

D gene: TRBD2
V gene: TRBV10-2
clone size: NA
J gene: TRBJ2-4
CDR3 DNA: TGCGCCAGCTTCCCGGGGGGGCCCAGCATTCAGTACTTC
CDR3 protein: CASFPGGPSIQYF

D gene: TRBD2
V gene: TRBV2
clone size: NA
J gene: TRBJ2-3
CDR3 DNA: TGTGCCAGGGAGGCTAGCGGGGGCGCAGGAGATACGCAGTATTTT
CDR3 protein: CAREASGGAGDTQYF

D gene: TRBD2
V gene: TRBV7-2
clone size: once
J gene: TRBJ2-4
CDR3 DNA: TGTGCCAGCAGCTTAGCAGTATGGGGGGGGAACATTCAGTACTTC
CDR3 protein: CASSLAVWGGNIQYF

D gene: NA
V gene: TRBV11-2
clone size: NA
J gene: TRBJ2-7
CDR3 DNA: TGTGCCAGCAGCTTAGTCGGGGGCTACGAGCAGTACTTC
CDR3 protein: CASSLVGGYEQYF

D gene: NA
V gene: TRBV7-2
clone size: NA
J gene: TRBJ1-1
CDR3 DNA: TGTGCCAGCAGCTTCGGCCGGGGTGACACTGAAGCTTTCTTT
CDR3 protein: CASSFGRGDTEAFF

D gene: NA
V gene: TRBV7-8
clone size: NA
J gene: TRBJ2-7
CDR3 DNA: TGTGCCAGCAGGCCAGTCCGGGACATCTTGCCCTACGAGCAGTACTTC
CDR3 protein: CASRPVRDILPYEQYF

D gene: TRBD2
V gene: TRBV5-1
clone size: NA
J gene: TRBJ2-1
CDR3 DNA: TGCGCCAGCACCATTTTGCCGGGACTAGCGGGACCCAGCTCCTACAATGAGCAGTTCTTC
CDR3 protein: CASTILPGLAGPSSYNEQFF

D gene: TRBD1
V gene: TRBV6-5
clone size: once
J gene: TRBJ1-4
CDR3 DNA: TGTGCCAGCAGTTACTCGATGACAGGGGCGGGGGAAAAACTGTTTTTT
CDR3 protein: CASSYSMTGAGEKLFF

D gene: NA
V gene: TRBV9
clone size: few
J gene: TRBJ2-1
CDR3 DNA: TGTGCCAGCAGCGTAGGGCCAGACTCCTACAATGAGCAGTTCTTC
CDR3 protein: CASSVGPDSYNEQFF

D gene: TRBD1
V gene: TRBV5-5
clone size: few
J gene: TRBJ1-5
CDR3 DNA: TGTGCCAGCAGCCCATACGGGACAGGCGATCAGCCCCAGCATTTT
CDR3 protein: CASSPYGTGDQPQHF

D gene: NA
V gene: TRBV6-5
clone size: NA
J gene: TRBJ1-2
CDR3 DNA: TGTGCCAGCAGTTACCGGGAGGCCTATGGCTACACCTTC
CDR3 protein: CASSYREAYGYTF

D gene: NA
V gene: TRBV4-2
clone size: NA
J gene: TRBJ2-1
CDR3 DNA: TGTGCCAGCAGCCAATTCTTGGGGACACCCTACAATGAGCAGTTCTTC
CDR3 protein: CASSQFLGTPYNEQFF

D gene: NA
V gene: TRBV18
clone size: few
J gene: TRBJ1-1
CDR3 DNA: TGTGCCAGCTCACCGGCATTAAACACTGAAGCTTTCTTT
CDR3 protein: CASSPALNTEAFF

D gene: TRBD1
V gene: TRBV7-9
clone size: once
J gene: TRBJ1-6
CDR3 DNA: TGTGCCAGCAGCCCGACAGGGGTAAATAATTCACCCCTCCACTTT
CDR3 protein: CASSPTGVNNSPLHF

D gene: NA
V gene: TRBV5-4
clone size: NA
J gene: TRBJ1-1
CDR3 DNA: TGTGCCAGCAGCTCCCCGGGACTTGAAGCTTTCTTT
CDR3 protein: CASSSPGLEAFF

D gene: NA
V gene: TRBV28
clone size: NA
J gene: TRBJ2-6
CDR3 DNA: TGTGCCAGCAGCCTAAGGGGTTCTGGGGCCAACGTCCTGACTTTC
CDR3 protein: CASSLRGSGANVLTF

D gene: NA
V gene: TRBV11-2
clone size: NA
J gene: TRBJ1-1
CDR3 DNA: TGTGCCAGCAGCCCAGAGGGGGACACTGAAGCTTTCTTT
CDR3 protein: CASSPEGDTEAFF

D gene: TRBD1
V gene: TRBV9
clone size: NA
J gene: TRBJ1-2
CDR3 DNA: TGTGCCAGCAGCGTGGGACAGGGCAGGGGCCTCGCACCGCACTATGGCTACACCTTC
CDR3 protein: CASSVGQGRGLAPHYGYTF

D gene: NA
V gene: TRBV7-6
clone size: NA
J gene: TRBJ2-5
CDR3 DNA: TGTGCCAGCAGCTTAGCGGGGGGGCGCCACTTGACGGAGACCCAGTACTTC
CDR3 protein: CASSLAGGRHLTETQYF